Listed below are T cell receptor beta chains from one sample, sequenced in a study of OX40 agonist ivuxolimab in advanced cancers. Clones were read by immunoSEQ multiplex PCR, and TCRdb kept only the in-frame ones, dropping some. The sample holds around 53,000 clones; around 81% are singletons and the top ten take under 3.5%. The sequenced sample was CD4+ or CD8+ T cells sorted from blood, obtained in a trial of the OX40 agonist ivuxolimab. The receptor set was obtained from an adult with an advanced solid tumor such as melanoma, head and neck, liver or kidney cancer. Each CDR3 is given with its conserved first and last residue.

j_call: TRBJ1-6; v_call: TRBV30; cdr3_aa: CAWSVTVIQGDSPLHF
j_call: TRBJ1-2; v_call: TRBV6-6; cdr3_aa: CASSPQVYGYTF
j_call: TRBJ1-4; v_call: TRBV6-1; cdr3_aa: CASSETGTLYEKLFF
j_call: TRBJ2-3; v_call: TRBV5-6; cdr3_aa: CASSLWGTSTDTQYF
j_call: TRBJ2-3; v_call: TRBV7-2; cdr3_aa: CASSVGTSYKYF
j_call: TRBJ2-1; v_call: TRBV7-9; cdr3_aa: CASSKGLADYNEQFF
j_call: TRBJ2-1; v_call: TRBV27; cdr3_aa: CASSLNLYNEQFF
j_call: TRBJ2-5; v_call: TRBV11-3; cdr3_aa: CASSIGLQETQYF
j_call: TRBJ2-5; v_call: TRBV6-5; cdr3_aa: CASRRALDQETQYF
j_call: TRBJ2-3; v_call: TRBV18; cdr3_aa: CASSPRLAGSTDTQYF
j_call: TRBJ1-2; v_call: TRBV5-6; cdr3_aa: CASSWGVRNSNYGYTF
j_call: TRBJ2-2; v_call: TRBV6-5; cdr3_aa: CASTRTSGRVGELFF
j_call: TRBJ2-2; v_call: TRBV30; cdr3_aa: CAWSPGTTGELFF
j_call: TRBJ2-1; v_call: TRBV18; cdr3_aa: CASSPPGGGYNEQFF
j_call: TRBJ2-5; v_call: TRBV5-1; cdr3_aa: CASSLGALGETQYF
j_call: TRBJ1-1; v_call: TRBV10-3; cdr3_aa: CAISGVGWNTEAFF
j_call: TRBJ2-5; v_call: TRBV5-1; cdr3_aa: CASSSLPGQTETQYF
j_call: TRBJ1-2; v_call: TRBV5-3; cdr3_aa: CARSFPRLDGYTF
j_call: TRBJ2-7; v_call: TRBV10-1; cdr3_aa: CASSESRNNYEQYF
j_call: TRBJ1-1; v_call: TRBV14; cdr3_aa: CASSPRTGGEMNTEAFF
j_call: TRBJ2-2; v_call: TRBV27; cdr3_aa: CASSLYPGELFF
j_call: TRBJ1-1; v_call: TRBV5-1; cdr3_aa: CASRDLTGASTEAFF
j_call: TRBJ1-4; v_call: TRBV6-5; cdr3_aa: CASTRTGGTNEKLFF
j_call: TRBJ2-7; v_call: TRBV2; cdr3_aa: CASRTTGGSSYEQYF
j_call: TRBJ1-4; v_call: TRBV19; cdr3_aa: CASSLRRATNEKLFF
j_call: TRBJ2-1; v_call: TRBV7-6; cdr3_aa: CASSPSGAGYNEQFF
j_call: TRBJ2-3; v_call: TRBV30; cdr3_aa: CAWSIAAGSTDTQYF
j_call: TRBJ2-2; v_call: TRBV9; cdr3_aa: CASSLRLAAGELFF
j_call: TRBJ1-5; v_call: TRBV2; cdr3_aa: CASTFSGYQPQHF
j_call: TRBJ1-2; v_call: TRBV21-1; cdr3_aa: CASSKEGTGSTNDYGYTF
j_call: TRBJ2-1; v_call: TRBV7-9; cdr3_aa: CASSLAYAGSNEQFF
j_call: TRBJ2-2; v_call: TRBV4-1; cdr3_aa: CASSQRGASNTGELFF
j_call: TRBJ2-1; v_call: TRBV7-9; cdr3_aa: CASSRSGEQFF
j_call: TRBJ2-7; v_call: TRBV7-9; cdr3_aa: CASTQSLDIYEQYF
j_call: TRBJ1-1; v_call: TRBV7-8; cdr3_aa: CASSPTRVGTEAFF
j_call: TRBJ2-7; v_call: TRBV4-1; cdr3_aa: CASSPGVQGYNEQYF
j_call: TRBJ2-1; v_call: TRBV5-6; cdr3_aa: CASSPTTGASEQFF
j_call: TRBJ2-1; v_call: TRBV28; cdr3_aa: CASSLGGNTAREQFF
j_call: TRBJ2-5; v_call: TRBV15; cdr3_aa: CATSETSGGGGGETQYF
j_call: TRBJ2-3; v_call: TRBV4-1; cdr3_aa: CASSKQRGGEGTDTQYF
j_call: TRBJ1-1; v_call: TRBV7-9; cdr3_aa: CASSLGGTGAPNTEAFF
j_call: TRBJ2-2; v_call: TRBV4-1; cdr3_aa: CASSQAHFLQSGELFF
j_call: TRBJ2-4; v_call: TRBV27; cdr3_aa: CASSSYARPIQGRAKNIQYF